This entry is about one TCR beta chain. The assay was immunoSEQ multiplex PCR, and TCRdb's table has in-frame clones only and misses some. The repertoire consists of just under 550,000 clones, with 75% to 85% occurring once and the leading ten covering 0.013%. This sample is drawn from a study of shared T cell receptors in the human thymus. The germline V and J ends were trimmed by 5 bases and 8 bases, with 12 bases remaining between them. The germline V gene encodes CDR1 KGHSH and CDR2 LQKENI. This CDR3 contains 12 residues. These data were also filed under a second study, of human thymus T cells. As reported in that work: Donation was from healthy Finnish infants who were having corrective surgery that addressed congenital heart defects. As related research reported, thymic repertoires overlapped highly among unrelated individuals.

Sequenced input: thymocytes. This sequence was found in a boy younger than two with a congenital heart defect. V and J are TRBV18 and TRBJ1-1; no definite D call. This CDR3 reads CASSSDRGEAFF. The CDR3 DNA reads as TGTGCCAGCTCAAGCGACCGGGGAGAAGCTTTCTTT.